The 25 T cell receptor beta chains listed next were all sequenced from one sample in a study of T-cell reconstitution after alpha-beta-depleted transplantation in children. Unique molecular identifiers were built into the TCRbeta library. TCRdb recomputed calls from the PCR reads with MiXCR, one row per CDR3 protein. Seen here are more than 15,000 distinct CDR3 sequences, 4.5% to 5.5% observed once, and the top ten hold around 6.9%. The material was PBMCs, obtained before TCRalphabeta/CD19-depleted stem cell transplant. The receptors come from a boy aged 10-17 years with acute lymphoblastic leukemia, due to receive a stem cell transplant.

This clonotype occurred many times. The chain links TRBV6-6 to TRBJ1-1; D is unresolved. Between the trimmed V and J ends, which lost 7 bases and 6 bases, there was a span of 18 bases. Germline CDR1 and CDR2: MNHNY and SVGAGI (reference sequence). The length of the CDR3 is 14 residues. In DNA, the CDR3 is TGTGCCAGCAACCTACCTTGGGTCGAGCCTGAAGCTTTCTTT. Translated, it gives CASNLPWVEPEAFF.

This clonotype has a count of ten or more. The CDR3 coding sequence is TGTGCCAGCAGCGTAGGGGGACTAGCCGCCTACGAGCAGTACTTC. Amino acid sequence: CASSVGGLAAYEQYF. The rearrangement uses TRBV9 and TRBJ2-7; 9 nucleotides agree with TRBD2. The CDR3 is 15 residues long. Losses at the gene ends were 0 bases for V and 2 bases for J; bases not matched to a gene: 3. From germline, CDR1 is SGDLS and CDR2 YYNGEE.

This clonotype was recorded many times. This chain joins TRBV5-4 and TRBJ1-1, with D uncertain. Germline CDR1 is SGHNT and CDR2 is YYREEE (reference sequence). The CDR3 consists of 14 residues. Trimming removed 5 bases at V and 2 bases at J, with 13 bases between. CDR3 sequence (DNA): TGTGCCAGCAGACACTATACAGTCAACACTGAAGCTTTCTTT. Its protein is CASRHYTVNTEAFF.

This clonotype was recorded at least ten times. CDR3 DNA sequence: TGCAGTGCTCTAGGTGGGGGATCGGGTTACGAGCAGTACTTC. It encodes CSALGGGSGYEQYF. The rearrangement uses TRBV20-1 and TRBJ2-7, with D perhaps TRBD1 or TRBD2 (5 bases each). The germline V and J ends were trimmed by 5 bases and 4 bases, with 18 bases remaining between them. The CDR3 is 14 amino acids. CDR1 and CDR2 (germline): DFQATT, SNEGSKA (reference sequence).

This clonotype was seen at least ten times. The chain links TRBV20-1 to TRBJ1-2; no firm D call. Germline-derived CDR1 and CDR2 are DFQATT and SNEGSKA (reference sequence). This CDR3 contains 13 residues. V shed 5 bases and J shed 4 bases, with 14 bases lying between them. CDR3 bases: TGCAGTGCTCGGTCCCCCGGGATCTATGGCTACACCTTC. It is translated as CSARSPGIYGYTF.

This clonotype was detected ten times or more. The CDR3 DNA sequence: TGTGCCAGCAGTTCTGGGGACAGCCTCTATGGCTACACCTTC. This codes for CASSSGDSLYGYTF. The genes are TRBV28 and TRBJ1-2; TRBD1 aligns across 7 bases. The J segment lost 4 bases and the V segment lost 4 bases, leaving 6 bases of the junction unmatched. The CDR3 is 14 residues long. From germline, CDR1 is MDHEN and CDR2 SYDVKM.

This clonotype was detected ten times or more. This sequence joins TRBV7-9 and TRBJ2-7; D ambiguous. Germline V CDR1 and CDR2: SEHNR, FQNEAQ (reference sequence). CDR3 length: 12 residues. Trimming cost V 5 bases and J 6 bases, with 11 bases left between them. The DNA of the CDR3 is TGTGCCAGCAGCAGTCCCGCCCCCGAGCAGTACTTC. Amino acids: CASSSPAPEQYF.

This clonotype has ten or more counts. The chain couples TRBV4-3 to TRBJ1-6; D is uncertain. V was cut by 4 bases and J by 6 bases, with 13 bases left in between. Germline CDR1 is LGHNA and CDR2 is YSLEER. The CDR3 extends over 15 amino acids. CDR3 protein: CASSPRGGFNSPLHF. The DNA of the CDR3 is TGCGCCAGCAGCCCCAGAGGAGGGTTTAATTCACCCCTCCACTTT.

This clonotype came up many times. V usage is TRBV9 and J usage is TRBJ2-1; the D gene is possibly TRBD2 (5 bases). The CDR3 loop spans 14 amino acids. Germline CDR1 is SGDLS and CDR2 is YYNGEE. The V end lost 0 bases, the J end lost 7 bases, and 11 bases lay between the germline ends. The CDR3 reads CASSVEGVANEQFF. The CDR3 DNA is TGTGCCAGCAGCGTAGAAGGAGTAGCGAATGAGCAGTTCTTC.

This clonotype showed up many times. This sequence joins TRBV30 and TRBJ1-1; D unresolved. Between the trimmed V and J ends, which lost 0 bases and 3 bases, there was a span of 8 bases. CDR1 and CDR2 (germline): GTSNPN, SVGIG (reference sequence). The CDR3 covers 13 residues. The CDR3 nucleotides are TGTGCCTGGAGTGTAGGCCCCCACACTGAAGCTTTCTTT. It specifies CAWSVGPHTEAFF.

This clonotype was recorded at least ten times. The gene calls are TRBV6-2 or TRBV6-3 and TRBJ2-6, with 7 bases fitting TRBD1. From germline, CDR1 is MNHEY and CDR2 SVGEGT. This CDR3 is built from 18 residues. J gave up 1 base and V 2 bases, and 8 bases lay outside the gene matches. CDR3 loop: CASSYVQGELSGANVLTF. Here the CDR3 DNA reads TGTGCCAGCAGTTACGTCCAGGGGGAGCTTTCTGGGGCCAACGTCCTGACTTTC.

This clonotype was recorded many times. The rearrangement links TRBV24-1 to TRBJ1-1; TRBD1 agrees at 7 bases. This CDR3 contains 19 residues. Germline loops: CDR1 KGHDR, CDR2 SFDVKD. J gave up 8 bases and V 0 bases, and 20 bases lay outside the gene matches. The CDR3: CATSDLQGPTQGVGGEAFF. The CDR3 bases are TGTGCCACCAGTGATTTGCAAGGTCCTACTCAGGGGGTAGGGGGCGAAGCTTTCTTT.

This clonotype appeared many times. The chain links TRBV12-3 or TRBV12-4 to TRBJ2-3, with 7 bases fitting TRBD2. This CDR3 has 14 residues. The trim removed 6 bases at V and 2 bases at J, leaving 5 bases unmatched. CDR3 region: CASSLGTNTDTQYF. The CDR3 coding sequence is TGTGCCAGCAGCCTGGGGACTAACACAGATACGCAGTATTTT.

The chain uses TRBV3-1 and TRBJ2-1; D remains ambiguous. From germline, CDR1 is LGHDT and CDR2 YNNKEL (reference sequence). The CDR3 consists of 15 residues. V was trimmed by 11 bases and J by 4 bases, leaving 21 bases between them. DNA of the CDR3: TGTGCCTCCTGCCAGCCGGGCCCTTGGTACAATGAGCAGTTCTTC. Its translation is CASCQPGPWYNEQFF.

The chain has TRBV7-2 and TRBJ2-3; D tentatively reads TRBD1 or TRBD2 (6 bases each). This CDR3 region has 14 residues. V was cut by 3 bases and J by 3 bases, with 10 bases left in between. CDR1 is SGHTA, CDR2 FQGNSA, per germline. The chain's CDR3 is CASSFWGATDTQYF. The CDR3 region has the DNA TGTGCCAGCAGCTTCTGGGGGGCGACAGATACGCAGTATTTT. Supplemented by reference TRBV7-2 and TRBJ2-3, the full variable domain reads GAGVSQSPSNKVTEKGKDVELRCDPISGHTALYWYRQSLGQGLEFLIYFQGNSAPDKSGLPSDRFSAERTGGSVSTLTIQRTQQEDSAVYLCASSFWGATDTQYFGPGTRLTVL.

This clonotype was seen many times. The chain links TRBV6-6 to TRBJ1-1; a weak D match, TRBD1 (5 bases). CDR1 is MNHNY, CDR2 SVGAGI, per germline (reference sequence). This CDR3 is built from 15 residues. Trimming removed 2 bases from V and 1 base from J, with 11 bases in between. CDR3 loop: CASSYRQGGNTEAFF. CDR3 DNA: TGTGCCAGCAGTTACCGTCAGGGTGGGAACACTGAAGCTTTCTTT.

This clonotype was seen at least ten times. The CDR3 DNA follows: TGTGCTACCAAGTGGGGGGCCCTAAATGACGGGGAGCTGTTTTTT. Translated, it gives CATKWGALNDGELFF. V gene TRBV19 combines with J gene TRBJ2-2; D possibly matches TRBD1 or TRBD2 (6 bases each). Germline V gene sequence: CDR1 LNHDA, CDR2 SQIVND (reference sequence). The CDR3 consists of 15 residues.

This clonotype was seen at least ten times. V and J are TRBV18 and TRBJ2-7; weak D call: TRBD1 (6 bases). The CDR3 sequence is 13 residues long. Germline-derived CDR1 and CDR2 are KGHSH and LQKENI. V lost 6 bases and J 5 bases, leaving 14 bases between the germline ends. The CDR3 DNA follows: TGTGCCAGCTCCCCCGCCCGGGACAACGAGCAGTACTTC. Translation: CASSPARDNEQYF.

This clonotype was recorded many times. CDR3 sequence reads: CASKGSDPAGEKLFF. CDR3 nucleotide sequence: TGTGCCAGCAAGGGGTCCGACCCGGCCGGTGAAAAACTGTTTTTT. The V gene is TRBV2, the J gene TRBJ1-4; a weak D match, TRBD1 (5 bases). Germline values: CDR1 SNHLY, CDR2 FYNNEI. V gave up 7 bases and J gave up 7 bases, with 19 bases separating them. CDR3 length: 15 residues.

In this sample, this clonotype turned up many times. J is TRBJ2-1 and V is TRBV6-5; D may be TRBD1 (5 bases). CDR1 and CDR2 (germline): MNHEY, SVGAGI. This CDR3 spans 14 amino acids. V was clipped by 0 bases and J by 9 bases, with 12 bases between them. CDR3 bases: TGTGCCAGCAGTTACTCTCAGGGTTCAGCTGAGCAGTTCTTC. Amino acid sequence: CASSYSQGSAEQFF.

This clonotype was counted ten times or more. The CDR3: CSAREKLAGGYNEQFF. CDR3 bases: TGCAGTGCTAGAGAAAAGCTAGCGGGGGGTTACAATGAGCAGTTCTTC. The V call is TRBV20-1, the J call TRBJ2-1; the match to TRBD2 covers 11 bases. The germline CDR1 and CDR2 sequences are DFQATT and SNEGSKA (reference sequence). J was trimmed by 4 bases and V by 0 bases; bases with no gene match: 5. The CDR3 covers 16 residues.

With respect to this clonotype: With a much larger clone just one base away, this may be a read error. The chain has TRBV4-2 and TRBJ2-1; a possible D gene is TRBD2 (5 bases). Trimming left V 4 bases short and J 7 bases short, with 20 bases between. From germline, CDR1 is LGHNA and CDR2 YNFKEQ. This CDR3 has 16 amino acids. The CDR3 region is CASSPGPSPLRNEQFF. The CDR3 DNA is TGTGCCAGCAGCCCCGGGCCTAGCCCCCTTCGGAATGAGCAGTTCTTC.

This clonotype has just a few counts. The rearrangement joins TRBV30 to TRBJ1-1; 7 bases agree with TRBD1. CDR3 size: 14 residues. Germline lookup yields CDR1 GTSNPN and CDR2 SVGIG (reference sequence). Unmatched junction bases numbered 9, after V lost 4 bases and J lost 4 bases. Here the CDR3 reads CAWIGGTASTEAFF. The CDR3 DNA is TGTGCCTGGATAGGCGGGACAGCTAGCACTGAAGCTTTCTTT.

By share, this clonotype ranks as medium-sized (0.01 to 0.1%). The junction departs from germline at one end; a sequencing error may be responsible. The chain employs TRBV15 and TRBJ1-4; D gene uncertain. The CDR3 runs to 11 residues. The germline gives CDR1 LNHNV, CDR2 YYDKDF (reference sequence). The CDR3 is CATMSGTTVEF. The CDR3, as DNA: TGTGCCACCATGTCTGGCACCACGGTTGAGTTT.

This clonotype appeared many times. The chain joins TRBV9 to TRBJ2-7, with TRBD2 matching over 7 bases. CDR1 and CDR2 (germline): SGDLS, YYNGEE. The CDR3 contains 14 residues. V lost 0 bases and J lost 2; bases outside the gene matches: 2. The DNA of the CDR3 is TGTGCCAGCAGCGTAGCTAGCGGACCCTACGAGCAGTACTTC. Its protein is CASSVASGPYEQYF.